This T cell receptor (beta chain) was identified in a study of blood T cell repertoires in COVID-19. Study in general: Specimens from acute and convalescent COVID-19 originated in the United States, Italy and Spain. PBMCs, B-cell-depleted T cells, or T cells were the source of the cDNA or gDNA that made up the material.

In germline, CDR1 is SGHNT, CDR2 YYREEE (reference sequence). The V gene lost 7 bases and the J gene lost 3 bases, with 17 bases spanning the gap. This CDR3 has 14 residues. This clone occurred once. Original processing methods: Nucleated cell number was recorded as an estimate derived from reference gene primer amplification. This table comes from immunoSEQ multiplex PCR, and its TCRdb copy is limited to in-frame clones, with some not included. V, J and clone size are those of that table, while D and trimming were read from the DNA. There are around 60,000 clones in the sample; 70% to 90% occur only once, and 5% to 6% lies in the top ten.

This TCR was recovered from a man aged 65 to 79 with acute or convalescent COVID-19. Sequenced input: peripheral blood. V is TRBV5-4 and J is TRBJ2-7; a possible D gene is TRBD1 (5 bases). This CDR3 reads CASWDQGVNYEQYF. CDR3 DNA: TGTGCCAGCTGGGATCAAGGGGTGAACTACGAGCAGTACTTC.